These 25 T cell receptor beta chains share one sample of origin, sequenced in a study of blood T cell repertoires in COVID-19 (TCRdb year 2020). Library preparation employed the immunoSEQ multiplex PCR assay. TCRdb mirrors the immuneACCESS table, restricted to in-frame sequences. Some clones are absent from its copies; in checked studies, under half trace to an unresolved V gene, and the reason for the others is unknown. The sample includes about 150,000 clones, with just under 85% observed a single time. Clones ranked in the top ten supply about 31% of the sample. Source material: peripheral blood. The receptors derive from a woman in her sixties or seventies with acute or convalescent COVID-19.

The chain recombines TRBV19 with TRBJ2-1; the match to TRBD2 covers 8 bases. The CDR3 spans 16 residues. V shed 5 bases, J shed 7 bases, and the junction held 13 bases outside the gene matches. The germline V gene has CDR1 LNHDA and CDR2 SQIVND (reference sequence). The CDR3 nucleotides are TGTGCCAGTAGTCCCCGACTAGCGTTGAAGAATAATGAGCAGTTCTTC. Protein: CASSPRLALKNNEQFF.

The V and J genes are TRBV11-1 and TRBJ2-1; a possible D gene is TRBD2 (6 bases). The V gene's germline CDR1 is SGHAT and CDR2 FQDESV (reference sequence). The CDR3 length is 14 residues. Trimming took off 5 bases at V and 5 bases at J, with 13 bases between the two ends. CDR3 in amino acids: CASSTRDWNNEQFF. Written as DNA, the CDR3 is TGTGCCAGCAGCACTCGGGACTGGAACAATGAGCAGTTCTTC.

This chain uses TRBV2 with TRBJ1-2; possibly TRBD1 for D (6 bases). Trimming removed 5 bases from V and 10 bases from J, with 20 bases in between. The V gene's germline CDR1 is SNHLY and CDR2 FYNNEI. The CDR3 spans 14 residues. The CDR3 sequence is CASSLLGGARVYTF. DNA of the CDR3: TGTGCCAGCAGTTTACTGGGGGGGGCCAGGGTCTACACCTTC.

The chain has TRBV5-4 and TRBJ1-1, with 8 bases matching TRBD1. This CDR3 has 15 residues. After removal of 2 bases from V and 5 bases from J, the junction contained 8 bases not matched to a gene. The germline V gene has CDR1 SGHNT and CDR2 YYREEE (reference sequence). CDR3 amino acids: CASSLLGQGGTEAFF. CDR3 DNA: TGTGCCAGCAGCTTACTCGGACAGGGTGGAACTGAAGCTTTCTTT.

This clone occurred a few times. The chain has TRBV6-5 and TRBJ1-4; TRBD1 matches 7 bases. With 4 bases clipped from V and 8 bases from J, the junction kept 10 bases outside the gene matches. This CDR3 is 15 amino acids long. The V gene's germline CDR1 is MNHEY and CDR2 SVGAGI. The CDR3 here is CASSSMTGSREKLFF. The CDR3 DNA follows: TGTGCCAGCAGTTCGATGACAGGGAGTCGGGAAAAACTGTTTTTT.

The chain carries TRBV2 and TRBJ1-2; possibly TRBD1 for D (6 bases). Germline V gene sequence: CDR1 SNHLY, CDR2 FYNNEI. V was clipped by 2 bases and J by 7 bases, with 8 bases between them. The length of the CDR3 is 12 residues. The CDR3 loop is CASSENRVGYTF. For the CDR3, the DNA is TGTGCCAGCAGTGAAAACAGGGTTGGCTACACCTTC.

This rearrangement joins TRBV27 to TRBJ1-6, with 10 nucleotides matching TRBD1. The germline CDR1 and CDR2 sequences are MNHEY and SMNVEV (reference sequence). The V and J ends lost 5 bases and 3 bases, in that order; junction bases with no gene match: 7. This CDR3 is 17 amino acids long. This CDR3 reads CASSLGDRGIYNSPLHF. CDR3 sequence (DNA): TGTGCCAGCAGTCTAGGGGACAGGGGAATCTATAATTCACCCCTCCACTTT.

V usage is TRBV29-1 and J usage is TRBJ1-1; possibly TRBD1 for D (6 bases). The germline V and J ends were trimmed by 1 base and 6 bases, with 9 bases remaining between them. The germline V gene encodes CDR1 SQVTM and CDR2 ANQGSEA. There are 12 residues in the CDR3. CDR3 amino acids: CSVEGTGPEAFF. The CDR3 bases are TGCAGCGTTGAAGGTACAGGGCCTGAAGCTTTCTTT.

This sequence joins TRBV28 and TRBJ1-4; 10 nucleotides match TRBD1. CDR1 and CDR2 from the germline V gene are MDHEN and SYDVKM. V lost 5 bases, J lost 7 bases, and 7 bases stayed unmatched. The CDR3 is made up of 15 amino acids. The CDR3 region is CASSQEDRGSEKLFF. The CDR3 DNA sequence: TGTGCCAGCAGTCAGGAGGACAGGGGGAGTGAAAAACTGTTTTTT. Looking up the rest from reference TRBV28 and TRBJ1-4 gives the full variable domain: DVKVTQSSRYLVKRTGEKVFLECVQDMDHENMFWYRQDPGLGLRLIYFSYDVKMKEKGDIPEGYSVSREKKERFSLILESASTNQTSMYLCASSQEDRGSEKLFFGSGTQLSVL.

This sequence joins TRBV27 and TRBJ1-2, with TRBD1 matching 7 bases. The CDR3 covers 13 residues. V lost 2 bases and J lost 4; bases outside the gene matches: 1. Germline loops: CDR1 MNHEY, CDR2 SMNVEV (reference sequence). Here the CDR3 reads CASSLPGGYGYTF. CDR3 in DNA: TGTGCCAGCAGTTTACCAGGGGGCTATGGCTACACCTTC.

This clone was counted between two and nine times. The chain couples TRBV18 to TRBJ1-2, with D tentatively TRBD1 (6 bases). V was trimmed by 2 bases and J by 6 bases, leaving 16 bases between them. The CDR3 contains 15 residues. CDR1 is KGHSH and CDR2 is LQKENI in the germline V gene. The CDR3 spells CASSPTGHGLNGYTF. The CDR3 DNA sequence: TGTGCCAGCTCACCAACGGGACACGGATTGAATGGCTACACCTTC.

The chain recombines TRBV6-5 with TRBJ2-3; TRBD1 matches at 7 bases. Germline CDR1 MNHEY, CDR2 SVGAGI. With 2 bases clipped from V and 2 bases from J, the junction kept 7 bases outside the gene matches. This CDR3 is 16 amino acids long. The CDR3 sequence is CASSYEGALPTDTQYF. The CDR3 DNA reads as TGTGCCAGCAGTTACGAGGGGGCCCTCCCCACAGATACGCAGTATTTT.

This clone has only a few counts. DNA of the CDR3: TGTGCCAGCAGCTTAGGGTCCGGGGTGAACACCGGGGAGCTGTTTTTT. It translates to CASSLGSGVNTGELFF. This chain links TRBV7-9 with TRBJ2-2; a possible D gene is TRBD2 (5 bases). Germline CDR1 is SEHNR and CDR2 is FQNEAQ (reference sequence). Deletions cut 1 base from V and 1 base from J, with 10 bases between. The CDR3 sequence is 16 residues long.

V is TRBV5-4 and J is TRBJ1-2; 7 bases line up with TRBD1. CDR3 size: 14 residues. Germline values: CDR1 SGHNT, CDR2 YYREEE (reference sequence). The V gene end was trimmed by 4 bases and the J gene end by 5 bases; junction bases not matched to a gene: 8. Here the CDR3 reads CASSGTGVVYGYTF. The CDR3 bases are TGTGCCAGCAGCGGAACAGGGGTCGTGTATGGCTACACCTTC.

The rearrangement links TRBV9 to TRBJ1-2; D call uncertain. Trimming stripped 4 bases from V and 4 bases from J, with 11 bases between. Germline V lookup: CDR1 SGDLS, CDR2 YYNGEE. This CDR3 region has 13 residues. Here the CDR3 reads CASSPTGSYGYTF. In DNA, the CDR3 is TGTGCCAGCAGCCCGACGGGTAGCTATGGCTACACCTTC.

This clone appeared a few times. CDR3 in DNA: TGTGCCAGCAGCTTAGTCCAGGCCTCTAACTATGGCTACACCTTC. Translated: CASSLVQASNYGYTF. J is TRBJ1-2 and V is TRBV11-2, with no clear D. Germline values: CDR1 SGHAT, CDR2 FQNNGV. This CDR3 region has 15 residues. V lost 1 base to trimming and J lost 0 bases, with 9 bases between them.

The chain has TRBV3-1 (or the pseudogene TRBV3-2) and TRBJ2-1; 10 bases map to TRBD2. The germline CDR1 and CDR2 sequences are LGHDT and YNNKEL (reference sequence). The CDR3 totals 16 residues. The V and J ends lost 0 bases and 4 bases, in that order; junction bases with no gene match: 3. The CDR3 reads CASSQDSGGVYNEQFF. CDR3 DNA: TGTGCCAGCAGCCAAGACAGCGGGGGGGTATACAATGAGCAGTTCTTC.

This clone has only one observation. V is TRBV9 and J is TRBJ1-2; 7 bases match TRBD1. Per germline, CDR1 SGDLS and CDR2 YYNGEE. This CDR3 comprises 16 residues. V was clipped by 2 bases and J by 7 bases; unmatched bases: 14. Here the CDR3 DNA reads TGTGCCAGCAGCGTTTCCGGACAGGATATCTATGGTGGCTACACCTTC. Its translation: CASSVSGQDIYGGYTF.

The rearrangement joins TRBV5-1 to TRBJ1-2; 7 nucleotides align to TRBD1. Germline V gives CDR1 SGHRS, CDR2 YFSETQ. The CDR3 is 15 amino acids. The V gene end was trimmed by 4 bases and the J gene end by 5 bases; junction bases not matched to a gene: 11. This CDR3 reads CASSLSGTERYGYTF. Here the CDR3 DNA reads TGCGCCAGCAGCCTATCCGGGACAGAGAGATATGGCTACACCTTC.

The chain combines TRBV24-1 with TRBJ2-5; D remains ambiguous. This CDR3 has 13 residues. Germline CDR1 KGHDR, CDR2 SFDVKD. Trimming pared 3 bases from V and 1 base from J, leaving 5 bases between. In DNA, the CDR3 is TGTGCCACCAGTGATGCTATCCAAGAGACCCAGTACTTC. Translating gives CATSDAIQETQYF.

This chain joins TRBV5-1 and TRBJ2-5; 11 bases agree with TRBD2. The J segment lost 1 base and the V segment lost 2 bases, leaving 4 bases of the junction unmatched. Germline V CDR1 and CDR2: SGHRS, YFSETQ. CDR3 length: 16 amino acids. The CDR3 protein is CASSFGTSGFQETQYF. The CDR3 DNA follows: TGCGCCAGCAGCTTCGGGACTAGCGGTTTCCAAGAGACCCAGTACTTC.

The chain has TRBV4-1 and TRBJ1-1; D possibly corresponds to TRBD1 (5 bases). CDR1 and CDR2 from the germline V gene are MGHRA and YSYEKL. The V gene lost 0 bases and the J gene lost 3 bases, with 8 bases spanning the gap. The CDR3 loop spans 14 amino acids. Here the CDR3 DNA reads TGCGCCAGCAGCCAAGAGGCAGGGTACACTGAAGCTTTCTTT. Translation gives CASSQEAGYTEAFF.

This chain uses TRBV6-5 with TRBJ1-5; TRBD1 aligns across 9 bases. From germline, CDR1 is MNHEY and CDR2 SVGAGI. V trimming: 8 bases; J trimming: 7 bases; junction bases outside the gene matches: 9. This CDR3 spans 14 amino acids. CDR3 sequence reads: CASLWGQGGQPQHF. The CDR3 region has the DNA TGTGCCAGCCTTTGGGGACAGGGTGGCCAGCCCCAGCATTTT.

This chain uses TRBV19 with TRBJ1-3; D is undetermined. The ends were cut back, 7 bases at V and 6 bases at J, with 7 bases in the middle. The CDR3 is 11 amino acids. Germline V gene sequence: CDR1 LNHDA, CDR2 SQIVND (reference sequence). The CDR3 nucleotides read TGTGCCAGTATCCAGAAAAACACCATATATTTT. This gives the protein CASIQKNTIYF.

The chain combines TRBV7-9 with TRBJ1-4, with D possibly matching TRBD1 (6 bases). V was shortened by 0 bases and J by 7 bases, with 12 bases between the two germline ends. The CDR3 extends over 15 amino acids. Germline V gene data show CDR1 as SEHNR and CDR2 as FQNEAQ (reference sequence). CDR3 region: CASSLARGRGEKLFF. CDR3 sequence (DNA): TGTGCCAGCAGCTTAGCCAGGGGAAGAGGTGAAAAACTGTTTTTT.